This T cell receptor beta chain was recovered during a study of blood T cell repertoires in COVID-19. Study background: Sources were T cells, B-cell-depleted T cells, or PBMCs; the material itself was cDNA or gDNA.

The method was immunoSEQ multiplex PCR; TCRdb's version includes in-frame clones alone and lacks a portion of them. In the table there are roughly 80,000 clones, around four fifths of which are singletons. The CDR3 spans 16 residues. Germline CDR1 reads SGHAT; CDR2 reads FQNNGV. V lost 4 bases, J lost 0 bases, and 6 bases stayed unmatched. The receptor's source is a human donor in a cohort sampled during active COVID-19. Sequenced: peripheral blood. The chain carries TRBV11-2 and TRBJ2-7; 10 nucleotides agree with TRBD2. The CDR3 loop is CASSSPAGGYSYEQYF. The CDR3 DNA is TGTGCCAGCAGCTCACCAGCGGGAGGGTACTCCTACGAGCAGTACTTC.